A single sample gave rise to the 26 T cell receptor beta chains below, sequenced in a study of T cell responses to AZD1222 COVID-19 vaccine. Assay: immunoSEQ multiplex PCR; the TCRdb copy retains only in-frame clones and omits some. The repertoire includes 120,000 to 150,000 clones, roughly nine tenths of them detected once, and around 1.7% sits in the top ten. This material consisted of peripheral blood, taken 28 days after the second AZD1222 dose. The receptors derive from an adult who received the AZD1222 COVID-19 vaccine.

In nucleotides, the CDR3 is TGTGCCAGAAGCTTCGAAACAGGGACCTCGAACTATGGCTACACCTTC. Residues: CARSFETGTSNYGYTF. The rearrangement uses TRBV5-3 and TRBJ1-2, with D maybe TRBD1 (6 bases). TRBV5-3 is an open reading frame, and its role is uncertain. There are 16 residues in the CDR3. Trimming took off 2 bases at V and 2 bases at J, with 16 bases between the two ends.

The genes are TRBV19 and TRBJ2-7, with 8 bases that match TRBD1. The junction had 6 bases not matched to a gene; V was cut back by 5 bases and J by 3 bases. This CDR3 spans 14 amino acids. Germline values: CDR1 LNHDA, CDR2 SQIVND (reference sequence). The DNA for the CDR3 is TGTGCCAGTAGTTGGGGACAGGACCACTACGAGCAGTACTTC. Protein product: CASSWGQDHYEQYF.

As for this clone: This specimen includes other DNA sequences encoding the same CDR3. The CDR3 DNA sequence: TGTGCCAGTAGTATAGCGAGCGGGCCCTACGAGCAGTACTTC. It yields the protein CASSIASGPYEQYF. This rearrangement joins TRBV19 to TRBJ2-7, with D perhaps TRBD2 (6 bases). The V and J ends lost 1 base and 2 bases respectively, with 9 bases between them. Germline CDR1 LNHDA, CDR2 SQIVND (reference sequence). CDR3 size: 14 residues.

V usage is TRBV29-1 and J usage is TRBJ1-1; D is uncertain. This CDR3 has 15 amino acids. Trimming stripped 8 bases from V and 4 bases from J, with 23 bases between. Germline assignment: CDR1 SQVTM and CDR2 ANQGSEA. Here the CDR3 DNA reads TGCAGCCTACAACAACTCACACACAAAGGCACTGAAGCTTTCTTT. Protein sequence: CSLQQLTHKGTEAFF.

The rearrangement joins TRBV28 to TRBJ1-2; 9 bases align to TRBD1. The V gene's germline CDR1 is MDHEN and CDR2 SYDVKM. This CDR3 has 13 amino acids. V gave up 5 bases and J gave up 8 bases; unmatched junction bases: 6. The CDR3 loop is CASSVRDRVGYTF. The DNA for the CDR3 is TGTGCCAGCAGTGTCCGGGACAGGGTCGGCTACACCTTC.

The CDR3 loop is CAIMDSVFEQFF. In DNA, the CDR3 is TGTGCCATCATGGACTCTGTATTTGAGCAGTTCTTC. This chain connects TRBV12-3 or TRBV12-4 to TRBJ2-1; D may be TRBD2 (5 bases). The ends were cut back, 10 bases at V and 9 bases at J, with 16 bases in the middle. The CDR3 loop spans 12 amino acids.

The chain combines TRBV21-1 with TRBJ1-1. TRBV21-1 is termed a pseudogene. The CDR3 is 15 amino acids. The DNA for the CDR3 is TGTGCCAGCAGCAAAGGGGACTTTCTGAACACTGAAGCTTTCTTT. This gives the protein CASSKGDFLNTEAFF.

The chain uses TRBV6-5 and TRBJ1-1; 9 nucleotides agree with TRBD1. With V trimmed by 6 bases and J by 9 bases, 11 bases remained unmatched. The germline V gene has CDR1 MNHEY and CDR2 SVGAGI. The CDR3 consists of 14 residues. As DNA, the CDR3 is TGTGCCAGCAGCCCGCCGGGACAGGGTCTTCAAGCTTTCTTT. Encoded protein: CASSPPGQGLQAFF.

The table lists this clone with a few counts. V is TRBV7-9 and J is TRBJ2-5; 10 bases are a match to TRBD2. J lost 3 bases, V lost 1 base, and 2 bases had no gene match. There are 15 residues in the CDR3. Germline lookup yields CDR1 SEHNR and CDR2 FQNEAQ (reference sequence). The CDR3 nucleotides are TGTGCCAGCAGCTTAGTACTAGCGGGGAAAGAGACCCAGTACTTC. Translating it yields CASSLVLAGKETQYF. Based on the CDR3 plus reference TRBV7-9 and TRBJ2-5, the full variable domain is DTGVSQNPRHKITKRGQNVTFRCDPISEHNRLYWYRQTLGQGPEFLTYFQNEAQLEKSRLLSDRFSAERPKGSFSTLEIQRTEQGDSAMYLCASSLVLAGKETQYFGPGTRLLVL.

The chain joins TRBV18 to TRBJ2-1, with 12 bases identical to TRBD1. Germline-derived CDR1 and CDR2 are KGHSH and LQKENI. This CDR3 spans 15 amino acids. V shed 3 bases and J 5 bases; nucleotides not matched to a gene: 2. CDR3 protein: CASSPGQGANNEQFF. In nucleotides, the CDR3 is TGTGCCAGCTCACCGGGACAGGGGGCGAACAATGAGCAGTTCTTC.

V gene TRBV28 combines with J gene TRBJ1-5; no clear D. This CDR3 is 16 amino acids long. V lost 10 bases and J 0 bases, leaving 19 bases between the germline ends. Germline CDR1 is MDHEN and CDR2 is SYDVKM. CDR3 in DNA: TGTGCCACCATTCGAACAGATTTTTCTAGCAATCAGCCCCAGCATTTT. Translated, it gives CATIRTDFSSNQPQHF.

This clone has only one observation. This sample includes further DNA sequences coding for the same CDR3. V gene TRBV7-9 combines with J gene TRBJ1-1; D is possibly TRBD1 (5 bases). Germline V gives CDR1 SEHNR, CDR2 FQNEAQ (reference sequence). This CDR3 has 14 residues. The ends were cut back, 1 base at V and 1 base at J, with 7 bases in the middle. This chain's CDR3 is CASSLGGGNTEAFF. The CDR3 DNA follows: TGTGCCAGCAGCTTAGGCGGGGGGAACACTGAAGCTTTCTTT.

This clone appeared a single time. The V gene is TRBV3-1 (or the pseudogene TRBV3-2), the J gene TRBJ2-1; TRBD2 matches 8 bases. J gave up 5 bases and V 3 bases, and 6 bases lay outside the gene matches. The CDR3 consists of 15 residues. Germline CDR1 LGHDT, CDR2 YNNKEL (reference sequence). CDR3 region: CASSQGLAGHNEQFF. The CDR3, as DNA: TGTGCCAGCAGCCAGGGGCTAGCGGGTCACAATGAGCAGTTCTTC.

J is TRBJ1-5 and V is TRBV12-3 or TRBV12-4; no firm D call. The CDR3 extends over 13 amino acids. The ends were cut back, 2 bases at V and 6 bases at J, with 8 bases in the middle. The CDR3: CASSLQESQPQHF. CDR3 DNA sequence: TGTGCCAGCAGTTTACAGGAATCTCAGCCCCAGCATTTT.

A single count supports this clone. The chain is built from TRBV7-9 and TRBJ1-1, with 12 bases aligning to TRBD1. Losses at the gene ends were 5 bases for V and 0 bases for J; bases not matched to a gene: 16. Germline assignment: CDR1 SEHNR and CDR2 FQNEAQ (reference sequence). There are 20 residues in the CDR3. This chain's CDR3 is CASSNVKPGQGARLNTEAFF. The CDR3 nucleotides are TGTGCCAGCAGCAACGTGAAACCGGGACAGGGGGCGAGGTTGAACACTGAAGCTTTCTTT. Supplemented by reference TRBV7-9 and TRBJ1-1, the full variable domain reads DTGVSQNPRHKITKRGQNVTFRCDPISEHNRLYWYRQTLGQGPEFLTYFQNEAQLEKSRLLSDRFSAERPKGSFSTLEIQRTEQGDSAMYLCASSNVKPGQGARLNTEAFFGQGTRLTVV.

This chain joins TRBV5-5 and TRBJ1-5; D ambiguous. The CDR3 is made up of 17 amino acids. V was pared by 4 bases and J by 2 bases, with 19 bases between. CDR1 SGHKS and CDR2 YYEKEE come from the germline V gene (reference sequence). CDR3: CASSPAGKALGNQPQHF. Written as DNA, the CDR3 is TGTGCCAGCAGCCCGGCCGGAAAGGCCCTTGGCAATCAGCCCCAGCATTTT.

This chain links TRBV5-1 with TRBJ1-3; maybe TRBD1 (6 bases). CDR3 length equals 15 residues. The V end lost 4 bases, the J end lost 3 bases, and 14 bases lay between the germline ends. Germline V lookup: CDR1 SGHRS, CDR2 YFSETQ. CDR3 residues: CASSPDSLVGNTIYF. CDR3 DNA: TGCGCCAGCAGCCCGGACAGCCTCGTTGGAAACACCATATATTTT.

J is TRBJ2-7 and V is TRBV28; TRBD2 might be the D (5 bases). There are 13 residues in the CDR3. Germline V gene data show CDR1 as MDHEN and CDR2 as SYDVKM. Between the trimmed V and J ends, which lost 6 bases and 5 bases, there was a span of 14 bases. The CDR3 bases are TGTGCCAGCAGGCTCTCGGGGAGCGACGAGCAGTACTTC. Translating gives CASRLSGSDEQYF.

This clone has a handful of counts. The V gene is TRBV7-8, the J gene TRBJ1-2; no clear D. Per the germline V gene, CDR1 is SGHVS and CDR2 is FQNEAQ. V was clipped by 0 bases and J by 4 bases, with 12 bases between them. The CDR3 spans 15 residues. The CDR3 bases are TGTGCCAGCAGCTTAGCGATTACAGCATCCTATGGCTACACCTTC. Translation: CASSLAITASYGYTF.

This rearrangement joins TRBV19 to TRBJ1-5; a possible D gene is TRBD1 (5 bases). This CDR3 contains 16 residues. Trimming removed 5 bases at V and 2 bases at J, with 16 bases between. CDR1 and CDR2 (germline): LNHDA, SQIVND (reference sequence). The CDR3 DNA reads as TGTGCCAGTAGTCCGGCTTTGGGGGGAGGCAATCAGCCCCAGCATTTT. It yields the protein CASSPALGGGNQPQHF.

This chain joins TRBV15 and TRBJ2-7, with D tentatively TRBD2 (5 bases). The CDR3 covers 13 residues. The germline gives CDR1 LNHNV, CDR2 YYDKDF (reference sequence). The V and J ends lost 1 base and 5 bases respectively, with 9 bases between them. The CDR3 protein is CATSRGGANEQYF. DNA for the CDR3: TGTGCCACCAGCAGAGGGGGAGCCAACGAGCAGTACTTC.

This chain joins TRBV9 and TRBJ1-5, with TRBD1 as a possible D gene (6 bases). Germline V lookup: CDR1 SGDLS, CDR2 YYNGEE. The V and J ends lost 3 bases and 2 bases respectively, with 9 bases between them. There are 14 residues in the CDR3. The CDR3 loop is CASSADSGNQPQHF. The CDR3, as DNA: TGTGCCAGCAGCGCGGACAGCGGCAATCAGCCCCAGCATTTT.

The rearrangement uses TRBV2 and TRBJ1-3; no clear D gene. The V end lost 7 bases, the J end lost 4 bases, and 8 bases lay between the germline ends. In germline, CDR1 is SNHLY, CDR2 FYNNEI. This CDR3 is 12 amino acids long. The CDR3 DNA follows: TGTGCCAGCAATAACGAAGGAAACACCATATATTTT. This gives the protein CASNNEGNTIYF.

The chain recombines TRBV7-8 with TRBJ1-3; no firm D call. The CDR3 is 16 amino acids. Germline loops: CDR1 SGHVS, CDR2 FQNEAQ. The ends were cut back, 2 bases at V and 0 bases at J, with 11 bases in the middle. CDR3 sequence (DNA): TGTGCCAGCAGCTTACGTCGCGCCGACTCTGGAAACACCATATATTTT. Translating gives CASSLRRADSGNTIYF.

The chain employs TRBV29-1 and TRBJ1-6, with D possibly TRBD1 on 5 matching bases. Trimming removed 5 bases from V and 10 bases from J, with 15 bases in between. The CDR3 sequence is 13 residues long. Germline values: CDR1 SQVTM, CDR2 ANQGSEA. CDR3 region: CSVSRELGSPLHF. CDR3 in DNA: TGCAGCGTTTCCAGGGAACTAGGGTCACCCCTCCACTTT.

The chain's CDR3 is CASSVAGDITGVAEAFF. The CDR3, as DNA: TGTGCCAGCAGCGTAGCTGGAGACATTACGGGTGTGGCTGAAGCTTTCTTT. This chain links TRBV9 with TRBJ1-1; no definite D call. Germline V lookup: CDR1 SGDLS, CDR2 YYNGEE. V gave up 0 bases and J gave up 6 bases, with 21 bases separating them. The CDR3 is 17 residues long.